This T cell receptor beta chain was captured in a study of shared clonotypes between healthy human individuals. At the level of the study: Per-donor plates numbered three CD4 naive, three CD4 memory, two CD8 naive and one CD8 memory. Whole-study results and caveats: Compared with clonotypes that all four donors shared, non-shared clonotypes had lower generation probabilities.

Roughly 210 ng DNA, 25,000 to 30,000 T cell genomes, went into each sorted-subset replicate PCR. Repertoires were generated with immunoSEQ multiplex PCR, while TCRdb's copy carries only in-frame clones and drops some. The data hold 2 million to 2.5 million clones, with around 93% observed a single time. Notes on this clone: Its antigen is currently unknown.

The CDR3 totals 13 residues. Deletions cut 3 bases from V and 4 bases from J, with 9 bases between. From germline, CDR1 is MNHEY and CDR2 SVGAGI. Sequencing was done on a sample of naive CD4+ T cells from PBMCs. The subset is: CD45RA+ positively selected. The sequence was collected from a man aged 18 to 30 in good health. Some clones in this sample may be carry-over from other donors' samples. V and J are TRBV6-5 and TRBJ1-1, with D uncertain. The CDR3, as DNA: TGTGCCAGCAGTTATGGTGTCGGCACTGAAGCTTTCTTT. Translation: CASSYGVGTEAFF.